One and the same sample provided the 19 T cell receptor beta chains below, sequenced in a study of OX40 agonist ivuxolimab in advanced cancers. Data came from immunoSEQ multiplex PCR; TCRdb stores just in-frame clones and leaves some out. The sample contains about 62,000 clones, 85% of which appear only once. This specimen was CD4+ or CD8+ T cells sorted from blood, taken in a trial of the OX40 agonist ivuxolimab. Receptors originate from an adult with an advanced solid tumor such as melanoma, head and neck, liver or kidney cancer.

This clone was observed a handful of times. The V gene is TRBV27, the J gene TRBJ1-6, with D unresolved. The V and J ends lost 7 bases and 6 bases respectively, with 16 bases between them. The germline V gene encodes CDR1 MNHEY and CDR2 SMNVEV (reference sequence). This CDR3 comprises 15 residues. In DNA, the CDR3 is TGTGCCAGCACTATTAGATCGGGGTTTAATTCACCCCTCCACTTT. Translation: CASTIRSGFNSPLHF.

This clone has just a few counts. The rearrangement joins TRBV4-1 to TRBJ2-5; 9 bases align to TRBD1. The V gene end was trimmed by 1 base and the J gene end by 9 bases; junction bases not matched to a gene: 9. The CDR3 is made up of 15 amino acids. The germline gives CDR1 MGHRA, CDR2 YSYEKL. The CDR3 is CASSQGADRGEAQYF. For the CDR3, the DNA is TGCGCCAGCAGCCAAGGGGCGGACAGGGGTGAGGCCCAGTACTTC.

This sequence joins TRBV5-1 and TRBJ2-3; D is possibly TRBD2 (6 bases). V was trimmed by 0 bases and J by 5 bases, leaving 7 bases between them. Germline CDR1 and CDR2: SGHRS and YFSETQ. The CDR3 is 13 residues long. CDR3 sequence reads: CASSLAGGDTQYF. CDR3 DNA sequence: TGCGCCAGCAGCTTGGCCGGGGGAGATACGCAGTATTTT.

V usage is TRBV21-1 and J usage is TRBJ2-2; TRBD1, the table's D call, was not compared with the DNA. TRBV21-1 is termed a pseudogene. This CDR3 spans 17 amino acids. The CDR3 spells CASRSNTMTGPTGELFF. For the CDR3, the DNA is TGTGCCAGCCGCAGTAACACAATGACAGGGCCGACCGGGGAGCTGTTTTTT.

V usage is TRBV7-9 and J usage is TRBJ2-5; no clear D. Looked up from germline, CDR1 is SEHNR and CDR2 is FQNEAQ (reference sequence). The CDR3 loop spans 15 amino acids. Trimming removed 1 base from V and 3 bases from J, with 12 bases in between. The CDR3 region has the DNA TGTGCCAGCAGCTTAGGAGGCAGCAGTAAAGAGACCCAGTACTTC. This gives the protein CASSLGGSSKETQYF.

The J gene is TRBJ2-3, the V gene TRBV19; D remains ambiguous. Germline V lookup: CDR1 LNHDA, CDR2 SQIVND (reference sequence). The CDR3 runs 13 residues. Trimming removed 6 bases at V and 2 bases at J, with 9 bases between. CDR3 sequence: CASSPANTDTQYF. The CDR3 coding sequence is TGTGCCAGTAGCCCCGCTAACACAGATACGCAGTATTTT. The full variable domain, completed using reference TRBV19 and TRBJ2-3, is DGGITQSPKYLFRKEGQNVTLSCEQNLNHDAMYWYRQDPGQGLRLIYYSQIVNDFQKGDIAEGYSVSREKKESFPLTVTSAQKNPTAFYLCASSPANTDTQYFGPGTRLTVL.

DNA for the CDR3: TGTGCCAGCAGCTTAGTATGGCTTGAGCAGTTCTTC. It encodes CASSLVWLEQFF. This chain links TRBV7-2 with TRBJ2-1; D not resolved. The CDR3 contains 12 residues. Germline V gene sequence: CDR1 SGHTA, CDR2 FQGNSA. Trimming took off 1 base at V and 9 bases at J, with 7 bases between the two ends.

This chain connects TRBV19 to TRBJ2-7, with TRBD1 matching over 8 bases. The germline CDR1 and CDR2 sequences are LNHDA and SQIVND (reference sequence). The CDR3 loop spans 16 amino acids. V was clipped by 4 bases and J by 3 bases; unmatched bases: 11. The CDR3, as DNA: TGTGCCAGTAGTAGACTTCCGGGACAGGCCATCTACGAGCAGTACTTC. Protein: CASSRLPGQAIYEQYF. The full variable domain, rest sourced from reference TRBV19 and TRBJ2-7, is DGGITQSPKYLFRKEGQNVTLSCEQNLNHDAMYWYRQDPGQGLRLIYYSQIVNDFQKGDIAEGYSVSREKKESFPLTVTSAQKNPTAFYLCASSRLPGQAIYEQYFGPGTRLTVT.

This clone has a single count. The gene calls are TRBV7-8 and TRBJ1-3; the D gene is possibly TRBD1 (6 bases). From germline, CDR1 is SGHVS and CDR2 FQNEAQ. This CDR3 has 15 residues. V lost 4 bases, J lost 0 bases, and 10 bases lay in between. The CDR3 nucleotides are TGTGCCAGCAGCTCAGGGGCGTACTCTGGAAACACCATATATTTT. Its translation: CASSSGAYSGNTIYF.

This chain connects TRBV28 to TRBJ2-5; possibly TRBD1 or TRBD2 for D (6 bases each). Between the trimmed V and J ends, which lost 4 bases and 0 bases, there was a span of 15 bases. This CDR3 region has 16 residues. Germline lookup yields CDR1 MDHEN and CDR2 SYDVKM. CDR3 sequence (DNA): TGTGCCAGCAGTTCCCGGACAGTAGCGGACCAAGAGACCCAGTACTTC. As protein: CASSSRTVADQETQYF.

The chain has TRBV28 and TRBJ2-1; D possibly uses TRBD1 or TRBD2 (5 bases each). The CDR3 runs 15 residues. Germline CDR1 is MDHEN and CDR2 is SYDVKM. Trimming shortened V by 3 bases and J by 9 bases, and 18 bases separated the two germline ends. The CDR3 nucleotides are TGTGCCAGCAGTTTGCTCCGCGGAACTGGGGGTGAGCAGTTCTTC. Its translation is CASSLLRGTGGEQFF.

V and J are TRBV9 and TRBJ2-2; 8 nucleotides agree with TRBD1. From germline, CDR1 is SGDLS and CDR2 YYNGEE. J was trimmed by 3 bases and V by 4 bases; bases with no gene match: 11. This CDR3 spans 17 amino acids. As DNA, the CDR3 is TGTGCCAGCAGCCTCGCCCCGCCGACAGGGGACACCGGGGAGCTGTTTTTT. Its protein product is CASSLAPPTGDTGELFF.

This chain uses TRBV28 with TRBJ2-7; the D gene is possibly TRBD2 (6 bases). V lost 2 bases and J lost 0, with 11 bases in between. This CDR3 spans 15 amino acids. CDR1 is MDHEN, CDR2 SYDVKM, per germline. The CDR3 spells CASSLRASASYEQYF. The CDR3 bases are TGTGCCAGCAGTTTAAGGGCTAGCGCCTCCTACGAGCAGTACTTC.

This clone was seen a handful of times. The chain employs TRBV27 and TRBJ2-7; TRBD2 matches 9 bases. J gave up 6 bases and V 6 bases, and 6 bases lay outside the gene matches. The CDR3 contains 13 residues. Germline V CDR1 and CDR2: MNHEY, SMNVEV (reference sequence). The CDR3 here is CASRGTSRGEQYF. The DNA of the CDR3 is TGTGCCAGCAGGGGGACTAGCCGGGGCGAGCAGTACTTC.

The V call is TRBV30, the J call TRBJ2-1; D is undetermined. This CDR3 contains 13 residues. Germline V gene lookup returns CDR1 GTSNPN and CDR2 SVGIG (reference sequence). Trimming stripped 0 bases from V and 4 bases from J, with 7 bases between. The CDR3 loop reads CAWSVFRYNEQFF. CDR3 nucleotides: TGTGCCTGGAGTGTTTTCAGATACAATGAGCAGTTCTTC. Variable domain in full (rest from reference TRBV30 and TRBJ2-1): SQTIHQWPATLVQPVGSPLSLECTVEGTSNPNLYWYRQAAGRGLQLLFYSVGIGQISSEVPQNLSASRPQDRQFILSSKKLLLSDSGFYLCAWSVFRYNEQFFGPGTRLTVL.

This rearrangement joins TRBV11-3 to TRBJ2-1; 12 bases line up with TRBD2. Germline CDR1 SGHNT, CDR2 YENEEA. After removal of 5 bases from V and 4 bases from J, the junction contained 15 bases not matched to a gene. The CDR3 runs 19 residues. In DNA, the CDR3 is TGTGCCAGCAGCCCGGGGTGGACTAGCGGGGTAAAAGATTACAATGAGCAGTTCTTC. The encoded protein is CASSPGWTSGVKDYNEQFF.

This chain links TRBV21-1 with TRBJ2-2; TRBD1 is the table's D call, not checked against the DNA. TRBV21-1 is listed as a pseudogene. CDR3 size: 15 residues. The CDR3 sequence is CARYPGQINTGELFF. In DNA form, the CDR3 reads TGTGCCAGGTATCCGGGACAGATCAACACCGGGGAGCTGTTTTTT.

The rearrangement links TRBV28 to TRBJ2-1; tentatively, D is TRBD1 (5 bases). The V and J ends lost 7 bases and 2 bases respectively, with 21 bases between them. The CDR3 runs 17 residues. Germline V gene data show CDR1 as MDHEN and CDR2 as SYDVKM. DNA of the CDR3: TGTGCCAGCAACCCTATTCTGGGGCAGGGTACCTACAATGAGCAGTTCTTC. Translated: CASNPILGQGTYNEQFF.

This sequence joins TRBV20-1 and TRBJ1-1, with D possibly matching TRBD1 (6 bases). The germline V gene encodes CDR1 DFQATT and CDR2 SNEGSKA (reference sequence). CDR3 length equals 11 residues. V lost 5 bases and J 8 bases, leaving 12 bases between the germline ends. In DNA form, the CDR3 reads TGCAGTGCTTCACAGGGCAAAGAAGCTTTCTTT. It translates to CSASQGKEAFF.